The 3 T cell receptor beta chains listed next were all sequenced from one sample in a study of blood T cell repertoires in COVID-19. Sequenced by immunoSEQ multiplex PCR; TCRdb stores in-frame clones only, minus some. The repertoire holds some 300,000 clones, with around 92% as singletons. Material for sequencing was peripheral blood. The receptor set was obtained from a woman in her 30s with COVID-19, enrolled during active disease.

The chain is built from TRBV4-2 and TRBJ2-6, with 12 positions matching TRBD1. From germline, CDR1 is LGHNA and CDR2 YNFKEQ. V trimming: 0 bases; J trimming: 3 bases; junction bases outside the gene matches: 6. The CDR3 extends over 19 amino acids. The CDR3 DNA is TGTGCCAGCAGCCAAGAGTCCGGGACAGGGGGCGGTGGGGCCAACGTCCTGACTTTC. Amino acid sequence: CASSQESGTGGGGANVLTF.

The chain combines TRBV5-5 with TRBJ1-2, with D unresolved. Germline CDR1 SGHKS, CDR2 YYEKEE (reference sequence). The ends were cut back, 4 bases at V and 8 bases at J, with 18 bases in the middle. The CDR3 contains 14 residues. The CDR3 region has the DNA TGTGCCAGCAGCCTCATTTCAGTGGGAGAAGGCTACACCTTC. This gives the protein CASSLISVGEGYTF. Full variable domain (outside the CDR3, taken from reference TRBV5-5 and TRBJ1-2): DAGVTQSPTHLIKTRGQQVTLRCSPISGHKSVSWYQQVLGQGPQFIFQYYEKEERGRGNFPDRFSARQFPNYSSELNVNALLLGDSALYLCASSLISVGEGYTFGSGTRLTVV.

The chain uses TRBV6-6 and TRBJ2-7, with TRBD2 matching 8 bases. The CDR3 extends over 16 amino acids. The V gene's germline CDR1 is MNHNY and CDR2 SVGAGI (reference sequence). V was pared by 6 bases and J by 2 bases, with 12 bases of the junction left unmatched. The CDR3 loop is CASSLDLERGTYEQYF. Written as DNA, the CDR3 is TGTGCCAGCAGCCTCGACTTAGAGCGGGGGACCTACGAGCAGTACTTC.